This T cell receptor (beta chain) was observed in a study of blood T cells in healthy people across ages. To note about this clonotype: Relative to the germline gene, one junction end is altered; a read error may explain this.

Each individual donor underwent a draw of ten milliliters of peripheral blood. The authors isolated at least 7 million PBMCs per sample. Using a J-beta primer mix together with a sample-barcoded 5' primer, a second PCR was run for about 7 to 12 cycles. TCRdb called the 5' RACE reads again in MiXCR, with one record for every CDR3 protein. The sample gives about a million distinct CDR3 sequences, roughly two fifths of which show up once; 13% is in the top ten. Germline CDR1 MNHEY, CDR2 SMNVEV (reference sequence). The CDR3 has 17 residues. Sequenced input: blood. The chain is built from TRBV27 and TRBJ1-5, with D perhaps matching TRBD1 (5 bases). This clonotype was obtained from a man aged 18-30 years in good health. In DNA, the CDR3 is TGTGCCGGCAGTCTACCTCAGGGATACAATAGCAATCAGCCCCAGCATTTT. Protein sequence: CAGSLPQGYNSNQPQHF.